This entry concerns a single T cell receptor beta chain. This clonotype was recorded a few times. Which antigen it targets is not known. No quality values exist for individual bases; no much larger clone is one base distant. Trimming takes 6 bases from V and 6 bases from J, and the germline ends sit 14 bases apart. The CDR3 runs 12 residues from the cysteine to the phenylalanine. CDR3 DNA is the only sequence kept; it has 36 bases, read in frame from the first base. As encoded in the germline V gene, CDR1 is SQVTM while CDR2 is ANQGSEA. The data were taken from a study of human T cells and chemical hapten exposure (dated by TCRdb to the early 2020s). Background for the entire study: For sensitization, 2% DPC in acetone was applied to a roughly 2 cm by roughly 2 cm area of upper inner arm skin. The study tracked peripheral blood TCR repertoire changes in vivo during primary and secondary sensitization to the hapten diphenylcyclopropenone (DPC) in alopecia patients. Patch tests used Finn chambers with 0.01% DPC on the upper back, scored after 6 days by International Contact Dermatitis Research Group standards. Throughout the study period of 20 to 30 weeks, patients also received therapeutic DPC doses to the scalp every week. Patient blood was sampled pre-sensitization (week 0) and at 2, 6 and about 24 weeks after DPC sensitization. The mostly female patient cohort included alopecia areata with under or over 50% scalp involvement, alopecia totalis and alopecia universalis. For TCR sequencing, blood came from 25 to 35 alopecia patients at anywhere from one to four time points (pre-sensitization, 2, 6 and 24 weeks). Libraries were pooled for sequencing, and per-sample TCR yields varied mainly because of small differences in library volumes within the pool.

Libraries were constructed by RACE. The instrument was a NextSeq 500. Library preparation attached unique molecular identifiers to individual cDNA molecules for quantitative, reproducible TCR counting. Each blood RNA sample was used to sequence both TCR alpha and TCR beta chains. Turning to the authors' computational methods: The median number of TCRs per sample was 95,638, ranging from about 20,000 to 690,600. V, J and CDR3 annotation of the TCR reads was performed with the Decombinator software suite. To make PS versus PT1 abundance plots, every sample was subsampled to the same number of TCRs (28,000). TCRs were defined as expanded if absent before sensitization and observed at least eight times at the 2-week time point. In-frame beta chains were kept once TCRdb had trimmed the public reads at Q25 with fastp and called clones with MiXCR. Rows with one shared CDR3 protein collapse into an entry with the most common genes and DNA. The V and J calls, along with clone size, are taken from TCRdb and not from the paper's own processing. Here the sample has over 85,000 distinct CDR3 sequences; under 14% occur a single time. Of the sample, about 3.1% is held by the ten largest clones.

The investigation overall reported the following: A positive correlation was found between the number of PT1 expanded TCRs and patch test score, with significance reached at thresholds 8, 16 and 32 but not 4. After repeated subsampling, changes were observed in the strength of the expansion versus patch-test correlation and in the threshold at which the correlation became significant. Alopecia, a presumed autoimmune disease, was present in all patients, so the immune response of the patients might differ from that of healthy individuals. Compared with pre-sensitization or healthy control sets, expanded TCRs formed significantly more large CDR3 similarity clusters, which is consistent with antigen-driven responses. DPC sensitization did not change how many TCRs were above 1 in 1000 frequency, and no evidence was found of alterations in global repertoire structure.

Interpreted using the paper, the time point label stands for: pre-sensitization, week 0. The treatment or condition label for this specimen denotes: therapeutic diphenylcyclopropenone sensitization with weekly scalp DPC. At each patch-test visit, blood was drawn before the patch test was applied. Eligible patients were aged 18 to 70, diagnosed with alopecia, deemed suitable for DPC therapy, and excluded if pregnant. Unfractionated whole blood was collected in Tempus Blood RNA tubes, and total RNA was extracted from that blood. The sequencing used whole blood, collected in connection with sensitization to the hapten diphenylcyclopropenone (DPC). The chain is assembled from TRBV29-1 and TRBJ1-1; the D segment cannot be called with confidence. The clonotype originates from a woman between 55 and 75 years old with alopecia areata. Some clones in this sample may be carry-over from other donors' samples. The sequenced DNA is TGCAGCGTAGAATTGTCGGTCTCTGAAGCTTTCTTT. This gives the protein CSVELSVSEAFF.